Listed below are T cell receptor beta chains from one sample, sequenced in a study of cytotoxic CD8 clonotypes in ibrutinib-treated CLL. Clones were sequenced by immunoSEQ multiplex PCR, and TCRdb holds only the in-frame ones, with some missing. The sample lists under 200,000 clones, roughly 86% occurring once. Here the sequenced sample was PBMCs, taken after 12 months of ibrutinib treatment. The receptor set was obtained from a human donor with chronic lymphocytic leukemia. CDR3s include the opening cysteine and the closing phenylalanine or tryptophan. D genes are given only for firm matches. The size field is filled for only some rows; it gives once, few, many or a size class.

J | length | size | D | V | CDR3 | DNA
TRBJ2-7 | 17 | - | - | TRBV18 | CASSPPTGSRSSYEQYF | TGTGCCAGCTCACCACCAACAGGAAGCAGGAGCTCCTACGAGCAGTACTTC
TRBJ1-2 | 13 | - | TRBD1 | TRBV27 | CASSLTGGYGYTF | TGTGCCAGCAGTTTGACAGGGGGCTATGGCTACACCTTC
TRBJ1-2 | 12 | - | - | TRBV6-1 | CASTYLGYGYTF | TGTGCCAGCACCTATCTGGGCTATGGCTACACCTTC
TRBJ1-1 | 12 | few | - | TRBV11-2 | CASSLDRTEAFF | TGTGCCAGCAGCTTAGACCGGACTGAAGCTTTCTTT
TRBJ2-7 | 14 | - | - | TRBV7-9 | CASSLEQGSYEQYF | TGTGCCAGCAGCTTAGAGCAGGGCTCCTACGAGCAGTACTTC
TRBJ1-1 | 19 | - | TRBD1 | TRBV5-1 | CASSEGQGDGFLRDTEAFF | TGCGCCAGCAGCGAGGGACAGGGGGATGGTTTTTTGAGGGACACTGAAGCTTTCTTT
TRBJ1-2 | 15 | - | - | TRBV28 | CASRPRGDGVYGYTF | TGTGCCAGCAGACCACGGGGGGATGGGGTCTATGGCTACACCTTC
TRBJ2-3 | 17 | - | TRBD2 | TRBV2 | CASSPRSLAGRPDTQYF | TGTGCCAGCAGCCCCCGCAGTCTAGCGGGCAGGCCAGATACGCAGTATTTT
TRBJ1-2 | 14 | - | TRBD1 | TRBV19 | CASTPPDRVYGYTF | TGTGCCAGTACTCCTCCGGACAGGGTCTATGGCTACACCTTC
TRBJ2-1 | 15 | - | - | TRBV6-4 | CASSDRGGTYNEQFF | TGTGCCAGCAGTGACAGGGGGGGGACCTACAATGAGCAGTTCTTC
TRBJ2-2 | 16 | - | TRBD1 | TRBV7-6 | CASSLGAGGFTGELFF | TGTGCCAGCAGCTTAGGGGCAGGGGGCTTCACCGGGGAGCTGTTTTTT
TRBJ2-3 | 17 | - | TRBD2 | TRBV4-2 | CASSRFLAGGRTDTQYF | TGTGCCAGCAGCCGATTCTTAGCGGGGGGGCGGACAGATACGCAGTATTTT
TRBJ1-1 | 14 | once | - | TRBV28 | CASSLKQGNTEAFF | TGTGCCAGCAGTTTAAAGCAGGGGAACACTGAAGCTTTCTTT
TRBJ2-7 | 14 | - | - | TRBV27 | CASSLSRAAYEQYF | TGTGCCAGCAGTTTGTCCAGGGCGGCCTACGAGCAGTACTTC
TRBJ2-7 | 13 | - | - | TRBV7-2 | CASSLPGVLPQYF | TGTGCCAGCAGCCTGCCCGGGGTCCTCCCGCAGTACTTC
TRBJ1-1 | 11 | - | - | TRBV7-2 | CASSLAAEAFF | TGTGCCAGCAGCTTAGCGGCTGAAGCTTTCTTT
TRBJ1-2 | 14 | many | - | TRBV7-8 | CASSYQGRGYGYTF | TGTGCCAGCAGCTACCAGGGGCGCGGCTATGGCTACACCTTC
TRBJ1-1 | 16 | - | - | TRBV11-2 | CASSQRTGGRDTEAFF | TGTGCCAGCAGCCAAAGAACGGGGGGGCGGGACACTGAAGCTTTCTTT
TRBJ2-7 | 16 | - | - | TRBV5-5 | CASSSSPGTTPYEQYF | TGTGCCAGCAGCAGCTCCCCCGGGACAACACCCTACGAGCAGTACTTC
TRBJ2-7 | 13 | - | - | TRBV19 | CASSIFDAYEQYF | TGTGCCAGTAGTATCTTTGATGCCTACGAGCAGTACTTC
TRBJ2-1 | 16 | - | TRBD2 | TRBV7-2 | CASTPSGREGLNEQFF | TGTGCCAGCACCCCGTCGGGGCGGGAGGGCCTGAATGAGCAGTTCTTC
TRBJ2-5 | 16 | - | TRBD1 | TRBV5-8 | CASSLPKTGGFETQYF | TGTGCCAGCAGCTTGCCTAAGACAGGGGGCTTCGAGACCCAGTACTTC
TRBJ1-2 | 14 | - | - | TRBV15 | CATSRDGVNYGYTF | TGTGCCACCAGCAGAGATGGGGTAAACTATGGCTACACCTTC
TRBJ2-7 | 15 | few | - | TRBV5-1 | CASSLASRGGYEQYF | TGCGCCAGCAGCTTGGCTTCCAGGGGGGGATACGAGCAGTACTTC
TRBJ2-2 | 19 | - | - | TRBV21-1 | CASSKIKRGEPVNTGELFF | TGTGCCAGCAGCAAAATAAAAAGGGGCGAACCGGTCAACACCGGGGAGCTGTTTTTT
TRBJ2-5 | 15 | - | - | TRBV28 | CASSLIGGGQETQYF | TGTGCCAGCAGTTTAATAGGGGGGGGCCAAGAGACCCAGTACTTC
TRBJ2-3 | 14 | - | - | TRBV30 | CAWRGTLSTDTQYF | TGTGCCTGGAGAGGAACATTAAGCACAGATACGCAGTATTTT
TRBJ1-5 | 16 | - | - | TRBV28 | CASSLLESGGYQPQHF | TGTGCCAGCAGTTTATTGGAGTCGGGGGGCTATCAGCCCCAGCATTTT
TRBJ2-7 | 14 | - | TRBD2 | TRBV10-3 | CAISGTSGSYEQYF | TGTGCCATTTCCGGGACTAGCGGGAGCTACGAGCAGTACTTC
TRBJ2-6 | 18 | - | - | TRBV28 | CASRLRGQQFSGANVLTF | TGTGCCAGCAGACTCCGGGGGCAACAATTCTCTGGGGCCAACGTCCTGACTTTC
TRBJ2-7 | 13 | once | TRBD1 | TRBV19 | CASSTGDSYEQYF | TGTGCCAGTAGTACCGGGGACAGCTACGAGCAGTACTTC
TRBJ1-2 | 15 | - | - | TRBV6-6 | CASSYGWQGRDGYTF | TGTGCCAGCAGTTACGGATGGCAGGGGCGTGATGGCTACACCTTC
TRBJ1-1 | 14 | - | - | TRBV6-1 | CASSEQGRVFEAFF | TGTGCCAGCAGTGAACAAGGACGGGTCTTTGAAGCTTTCTTT
TRBJ2-5 | 14 | - | - | TRBV5-4 | CASSLEGGPVAKYF | TGTGCCAGCAGCTTGGAGGGCGGACCAGTGGCAAAGTACTTC
TRBJ1-5 | 16 | few | - | TRBV7-2 | CASSLVWDLGGQPQHF | TGTGCCAGCAGCTTAGTTTGGGATCTAGGCGGTCAGCCCCAGCATTTT
TRBJ1-4 | 13 | - | - | TRBV7-3 | CASSPSANEKLFF | TGTGCCAGCAGCCCCTCAGCTAATGAAAAACTGTTTTTT
TRBJ2-2 | 16 | few | TRBD1 | TRBV19 | CASTPLVGGRTGELFF | TGTGCCAGTACCCCGCTGGTAGGGGGCCGCACCGGGGAGCTGTTTTTT
TRBJ2-3 | 12 | - | TRBD2 | TRBV6-6 | CASSPSGNTQYF | TGTGCCAGCAGTCCTAGCGGGAATACGCAGTATTTT
TRBJ1-3 | 14 | - | - | TRBV29-1 | CSVVHSGPGNTIYF | TGCAGCGTTGTCCACTCTGGGCCTGGAAACACCATATATTTT
TRBJ1-3 | 16 | - | - | TRBV9 | CASSPLGGGAGNTIYF | TGTGCCAGCAGCCCGCTAGGTGGGGGGGCTGGAAACACCATATATTTT
TRBJ2-7 | 15 | - | TRBD2 | TRBV27 | CASRTLAGGPYEQYF | TGTGCCAGCAGGACCTTAGCGGGAGGTCCCTACGAGCAGTACTTC
TRBJ2-3 | 19 | - | TRBD1 | TRBV4-2 | CASSQVWWLTGETTDTQYF | TGTGCCAGCAGCCAAGTCTGGTGGTTGACAGGGGAGACGACAGATACGCAGTATTTT
TRBJ1-5 | 14 | once | TRBD1 | TRBV2 | CASSERQGGQPQHF | TGTGCCAGCAGTGAGAGACAGGGCGGTCAGCCCCAGCATTTT
TRBJ1-5 | 15 | once | TRBD1 | TRBV28 | CASSSTGQGDQPQHF | TGTGCCAGCAGCTCTACTGGACAGGGGGATCAGCCCCAGCATTTT
TRBJ2-2 | 14 | - | - | TRBV27 | CASSSALEPGELFF | TGTGCCAGCAGTTCGGCCCTGGAGCCCGGGGAGCTGTTTTTT
TRBJ2-1 | 15 | - | TRBD2 | TRBV13 | CASSTRGLAGSEQFF | TGTGCCAGCAGCACCCGAGGACTAGCGGGGAGTGAGCAGTTCTTC
TRBJ2-1 | 15 | - | - | TRBV4-1 | CASSQPGRGGNEQFF | TGCGCCAGCAGCCAACCCGGGAGAGGGGGCAATGAGCAGTTCTTC
TRBJ2-2 | 16 | - | TRBD1 | TRBV7-2 | CASSQRTGRSTGELFF | TGTGCCAGCAGCCAACGGACAGGGCGGTCCACCGGGGAGCTGTTTTTT
TRBJ2-5 | 16 | - | TRBD1 | TRBV28 | CASSSTGVAIRETQYF | TGTGCCAGCAGTTCTACAGGGGTCGCTATTAGGGAGACCCAGTACTTC
TRBJ1-4 | 15 | - | TRBD1 | TRBV9 | CASSTGQVHNEKLFF | TGTGCCAGCAGCACCGGACAGGTTCACAATGAAAAACTGTTTTTT
TRBJ1-3 | 15 | many | - | TRBV6-1 | CASSDHRTSGNTIYF | TGTGCCAGCAGTGACCACAGGACCTCTGGAAACACCATATATTTT
TRBJ2-5 | 13 | - | - | TRBV6-1 | CASSAIHQETQYF | TGTGCCAGCAGTGCGATTCATCAAGAGACCCAGTACTTC
TRBJ1-5 | 14 | - | - | TRBV18 | CASSRKGDGQPQHF | TGTGCCAGCTCACGGAAGGGGGACGGTCAGCCCCAGCATTTT
TRBJ2-3 | 15 | - | TRBD1 | TRBV19 | CASSDRPASTDTQYF | TGTGCCAGCTCGGACAGGCCAGCTAGCACAGATACGCAGTATTTT
TRBJ2-7 | 12 | - | - | TRBV7-2 | CASSKLLYEQYF | TGTGCCAGCAGCAAACTCTTATACGAGCAGTACTTC
TRBJ2-2 | 14 | - | - | TRBV29-1 | CSVDPGNKGGELFF | TGCAGCGTTGACCCAGGGAATAAGGGCGGGGAGCTGTTTTTT
TRBJ2-1 | 12 | - | - | TRBV6-6 | CASSQEYNEQFF | TGTGCCAGCAGCCAAGAATACAATGAGCAGTTCTTC
TRBJ1-3 | 17 | - | TRBD1 | TRBV7-9 | CASSRYLAGGFGNTIYF | TGTGCCAGCAGCCGATATCTCGCAGGGGGTTTTGGAAACACCATATATTTT
TRBJ1-1 | 13 | - | - | TRBV28 | CASSFKTTLEAFF | TGTGCCAGCAGTTTCAAAACCACACTTGAAGCTTTCTTT
TRBJ2-7 | 13 | few | - | TRBV7-9 | CASRPGEAYEQYF | TGTGCCAGCAGACCAGGGGAGGCCTACGAGCAGTACTTC